The 23 T cell receptor beta chains reported below all come from one sample, sequenced in a study of CD8+ T cells in alopecia areata (dated by TCRdb to the late 2010s). This specimen's time point label, interpreted: baseline before oral tofacitinib. The method was the immunoSEQ multiplex PCR assay. For TCR sequencing, RNA was extracted from every sample and reverse transcribed into cDNA to serve as template. TCRdb limited this immuneACCESS table to in-frame rearrangements with V and J called. A share of clones is missing; checked studies link under half to unresolved V genes, and the rest is unexplained. The sample yields 61,000 or so clones; 95% to 97% were counted once. Roughly 24% of the sample lies in the top ten. The material was CD8+ T cells sorted from blood, obtained at week 0. The receptors here all came from a human donor with alopecia areata.

V and J are TRBV18 and TRBJ2-7; unclear D gene. V was trimmed by 2 bases and J by 2 bases, leaving 4 bases between them. The CDR3 sequence is 12 residues long. Germline V gene data show CDR1 as KGHSH and CDR2 as LQKENI. The CDR3 DNA reads TGTGCCAGCTCACCAACAACCTACGAGCAGTACTTC. Translating it yields CASSPTTYEQYF. Complete variable domain (other parts from reference TRBV18 and TRBJ2-7): NAGVMQNPRHLVRRRGQEARLRCSPMKGHSHVYWYRQLPEEGLKFMVYLQKENIIDESGMPKERFSAEFPKEGPSILRIQQVVRGDSAAYFCASSPTTYEQYFGPGTRLTVT.

The chain is built from TRBV27 and TRBJ2-3; TRBD2 aligns across 13 bases. The CDR3 covers 15 residues. Per germline, CDR1 MNHEY and CDR2 SMNVEV (reference sequence). Trimming cost V 2 bases and J 4 bases; bases outside gene matches: 0. Here the CDR3 DNA reads TGTGCCAGCAGTTTAGGACTAGCGGGGGCAGATACGCAGTATTTT. Translating gives CASSLGLAGADTQYF.

J is TRBJ1-2 and V is TRBV5-8; D gene ambiguous. The V gene's germline CDR1 is SGHTS and CDR2 YDEGEE. The V gene lost 5 bases and the J gene lost 9 bases, with 14 bases spanning the gap. CDR3 length: 12 residues. CDR3 loop: CASREGAVSYTF. DNA for the CDR3: TGTGCCAGCAGGGAGGGAGCGGTGAGCTACACCTTC.

V is TRBV29-1 and J is TRBJ1-2; TRBD1 aligns across 7 bases. The CDR3 totals 15 residues. V was pared by 6 bases and J by 5 bases, with 15 bases of the junction left unmatched. Per germline, CDR1 SQVTM and CDR2 ANQGSEA. For the CDR3, the DNA is TGCAGCGTCCTTATAACCTCCGGGACAGATTATGGCTACACCTTC. It codes for CSVLITSGTDYGYTF.

The V and J genes are TRBV27 and TRBJ1-1, with TRBD1 matching over 7 bases. After removal of 0 bases from V and 4 bases from J, the junction contained 8 bases not matched to a gene. The CDR3 consists of 16 residues. Germline V gene lookup returns CDR1 MNHEY and CDR2 SMNVEV (reference sequence). CDR3 amino acids: CASSLSGQGVSTEAFF. The CDR3 DNA sequence: TGTGCCAGCAGTTTATCTGGCCAGGGGGTGAGCACTGAAGCTTTCTTT.

A few counts support this clone. The V call is TRBV14, the J call TRBJ2-7, with a tentative D call TRBD1 (6 bases). Germline CDR1 and CDR2: SGHDN and FVKESK. The CDR3 spans 13 residues. V was clipped by 3 bases and J by 6 bases, with 12 bases between them. This chain's CDR3 is CASSQRTGLEQYF. The CDR3 DNA reads as TGTGCCAGCAGCCAGAGAACAGGGCTCGAGCAGTACTTC.

The V and J genes are TRBV11-2 and TRBJ2-1; TRBD1 or TRBD2 may be the D gene (6 bases each). V was cut by 2 bases and J by 8 bases, with 16 bases left in between. The length of the CDR3 is 15 residues. CDR1 and CDR2 (germline): SGHAT, FQNNGV. CDR3 nucleotides: TGTGCCAGCAGCTTAATCGGGGGCCCCTCGGATGAGCAGTTCTTC. Protein: CASSLIGGPSDEQFF. Full variable domain (rest looked up from reference TRBV11-2 and TRBJ2-1): EAGVAQSPRYKIIEKRQSVAFWCNPISGHATLYWYQQILGQGPKLLIQFQNNGVVDDSQLPKDRFSAERLKGVDSTLKIQPAKLEDSAVYLCASSLIGGPSDEQFFGPGTRLTVL.

The V and J genes are TRBV5-4 and TRBJ2-7; D tentatively reads TRBD1 or TRBD2 (5 bases each). V was pared by 2 bases and J by 3 bases, with 15 bases between. From germline, CDR1 is SGHNT and CDR2 YYREEE (reference sequence). This CDR3 contains 15 residues. CDR3 nucleotides: TGTGCCAGCAGCTTCGGGGCAGGGTCGAACTACGAGCAGTACTTC. The encoded protein is CASSFGAGSNYEQYF.

V and J are TRBV29-1 and TRBJ2-2, with no clear D. The CDR3 sequence is 11 residues long. CDR1 is SQVTM, CDR2 ANQGSEA, per germline. Trimming left V 6 bases short and J 4 bases short, with 6 bases between. CDR3 amino acids: CSVRATGELFF. The CDR3 DNA reads as TGCAGCGTAAGGGCCACCGGGGAGCTGTTTTTT.

This chain uses TRBV23-1 with TRBJ2-2; D uncertain. TRBV23-1 falls under the ORF class, with uncertain function. The CDR3 has 15 residues. With 2 bases removed from V and 1 base from J, the gap between germline ends came to 8 bases. In DNA form, the CDR3 reads TGCGCCAGCAGTCAAGGAGTCCAGAACACCGGGGAGCTGTTTTTT. Translating it yields CASSQGVQNTGELFF.

The genes are TRBV5-4 and TRBJ2-3; 12 positions agree with TRBD2. V trimming: 4 bases; J trimming: 0 bases; junction bases outside the gene matches: 3. Germline CDR1 SGHNT, CDR2 YYREEE (reference sequence). The CDR3 is made up of 16 amino acids. CDR3 coding DNA: TGTGCCAGCAGCGCAACTAGCGGGGGGAGCACAGATACGCAGTATTTT. This sequence encodes CASSATSGGSTDTQYF.

In this sample, this clone turned up once. The rearrangement uses TRBV7-8 and TRBJ2-1; possible D gene TRBD2, 6 bases. The V gene's germline CDR1 is SGHVS and CDR2 FQNEAQ. The CDR3 is 19 residues long. V was trimmed by 3 bases and J by 2 bases, leaving 23 bases between them. The CDR3 DNA reads TGTGCCAGCAGCTTGGATTCGGGGCGACACGGGAGTACCTACAATGAGCAGTTCTTC. It is translated as CASSLDSGRHGSTYNEQFF.

The chain links TRBV11-1 to TRBJ2-1; D is perhaps TRBD2 (7 bases). The CDR3 runs to 16 residues. Trimming stripped 3 bases from V and 4 bases from J, with 16 bases between. Germline V gene lookup returns CDR1 SGHAT and CDR2 FQDESV (reference sequence). The CDR3 loop is CASSFPSGGYYNEQFF. The CDR3 DNA follows: TGTGCCAGCAGCTTTCCCTCGGGGGGCTATTACAATGAGCAGTTCTTC.

The chain couples TRBV5-6 to TRBJ2-7; D may be TRBD1 or TRBD2 (5 bases each). CDR1 SGHDT and CDR2 YYEEEE come from the germline V gene. With 4 bases removed from V and 1 base from J, the gap between germline ends came to 12 bases. This CDR3 contains 14 residues. This CDR3 reads CASSTGWGSYEQYF. The CDR3 nucleotides read TGTGCCAGCAGCACCGGGTGGGGGTCCTACGAGCAGTACTTC.

This clone was picked up one time. The chain is built from TRBV14 and TRBJ2-7; 11 nucleotides align to TRBD1. The CDR3 spans 14 residues. V shed 4 bases and J 3 bases; nucleotides not matched to a gene: 2. The germline CDR1 and CDR2 sequences are SGHDN and FVKESK. CDR3 loop: CASSPGTGGYEQYF. The CDR3 DNA reads TGTGCCAGCAGCCCAGGGACAGGGGGCTACGAGCAGTACTTC.

The chain employs TRBV5-1 and TRBJ1-1; no clear D gene. With 0 bases removed from V and 0 bases from J, the gap between germline ends came to 6 bases. The CDR3 has 14 amino acids. Germline values: CDR1 SGHRS, CDR2 YFSETQ. The CDR3 reads CASSLERMNTEAFF. In nucleotides, the CDR3 is TGCGCCAGCAGCTTGGAACGGATGAACACTGAAGCTTTCTTT.

CDR3 coding DNA: TGTGCCAGCAGCTTAGCCGCATCCTACCCCGGGACTGGCGGCTACGAGCAGTACTTC. Translation: CASSLAASYPGTGGYEQYF. The chain joins TRBV7-6 to TRBJ2-7; D is possibly TRBD2 (6 bases). The V end lost 0 bases, the J end lost 3 bases, and 24 bases lay between the germline ends. The CDR3 loop spans 19 amino acids. Germline lookup yields CDR1 SGHVS and CDR2 FNYEAQ.

The J gene is TRBJ2-5, the V gene TRBV7-9; no clear D. The J call may be incorrect, as the DNA end agrees better with TRBJ2-7. This CDR3 has 14 residues. Germline V gene data show CDR1 as SEHNR and CDR2 as FQNEAQ (reference sequence). CDR3 in amino acids: CASSSLPSSYEQYF. As DNA, the CDR3 is TGTGCCAGCAGCTCACTCCCGAGCTCCTACGAGCAGTACTTC.

The chain employs TRBV5-6 and TRBJ2-3; D not certain. Per germline, CDR1 SGHDT and CDR2 YYEEEE. The CDR3 sequence is 12 residues long. The germline V and J ends were trimmed by 4 bases and 9 bases, with 12 bases remaining between them. The CDR3 DNA sequence: TGTGCCAGCAGCCTAGACACCCGCACGCAGTATTTT. Amino acid sequence: CASSLDTRTQYF.

The rearrangement links TRBV5-6 to TRBJ2-7; D is undetermined. The CDR3 length is 13 residues. The V end was cut by 0 bases, the J end by 3 bases, with 7 bases between. Germline CDR1 SGHDT, CDR2 YYEEEE. CDR3 sequence: CASSLDGYYEQYF. DNA for the CDR3: TGTGCCAGCAGCTTGGACGGGTACTACGAGCAGTACTTC.

The chain has TRBV10-3 and TRBJ2-2; D uncertain. The CDR3 loop spans 15 amino acids. The germline V and J ends were trimmed by 4 bases and 3 bases, with 12 bases remaining between them. Germline values: CDR1 ENHRY, CDR2 SYGVKD. DNA for the CDR3: TGTGCCATCAGTGTGGGCCTCGATTACACCGGGGAGCTGTTTTTT. Encoded protein: CAISVGLDYTGELFF.

The chain joins TRBV4-1 to TRBJ1-1, with D perhaps TRBD1 (6 bases). Germline lookup yields CDR1 MGHRA and CDR2 YSYEKL. V lost 1 base and J lost 4, with 7 bases in between. The CDR3 runs to 13 residues. This chain's CDR3 is CASSQVQGTEAFF. DNA for the CDR3: TGCGCCAGCAGCCAAGTACAGGGCACTGAAGCTTTCTTT.

The rearrangement links TRBV7-8 to TRBJ2-3; 9 bases align to TRBD2. Trimming at V came to 3 bases and at J to 4 bases, leaving 5 bases not matched to a gene. The CDR3 extends over 15 amino acids. Per the germline V gene, CDR1 is SGHVS and CDR2 is FQNEAQ. CDR3 sequence reads: CASSFGTSSADTQYF. CDR3 nucleotides: TGTGCCAGCAGCTTTGGGACTAGCTCGGCAGATACGCAGTATTTT.